A selection of T cell receptor beta chains follows, all from one sample in a study of T cell repertoires in cytomegalovirus infection. TCRdb independently ran MiXCR on the reads; one entry per CDR3 protein. The profile covers about 740,000 distinct CDR3 sequences, with approximately 40% appearing a single time and around 3% taken by the ten largest. Specimen: PBMCs. These receptors originate from a human donor in good health (CMV status not recorded). Some clones in this sample may be carry-over from other donors' samples. CDR3s include the opening cysteine and the closing phenylalanine or tryptophan. The D gene is left open where the match is weak. Clone size, where shown, is once, few, many, or a class for clones that have expanded.

>-|-|TRBV5-6|TRBJ1-2
TGTGCCAGCAGCCGCGCATGGGGCTACACCTTC
CASSRAWGYTF
>-|few|TRBV10-3|TRBJ2-1
TGTGCCATCAGTGAATCTCGGAAGAGTGAGCAGTTCTTC
CAISESRKSEQFF
>TRBD1|-|TRBV20-1|TRBJ1-5
TGCAGTGCTAGAGTGGGACAGGGCAATCAGCCCCAGCATTTT
CSARVGQGNQPQHF
>-|few|TRBV27|TRBJ2-3
TGTGCCAGCAGTTACAGTCGACGCACAGATACGCAGTATTTT
CASSYSRRTDTQYF
>-|few|TRBV7-2|TRBJ1-4
TGTGCCAGCAGCGAACAGGGAAGAAATGAAAAACTGTTTTTT
CASSEQGRNEKLFF
>-|-|TRBV4-3|TRBJ2-5
TGCGCCAGCAGCCAGGAGGGGGGGAGGCAAGAGACCCAGTACTTC
CASSQEGGRQETQYF
>-|-|TRBV20-1|TRBJ1-4
TGCAGTGCTAGAAAGGGTCGGGAGGAAAAACTGTTTTTT
CSARKGREEKLFF
>-|few|TRBV7-2|TRBJ2-4
TGTGCCAGCAGCTTAGTGTTCAGCGCCAAAAACATTCAGTACTTC
CASSLVFSAKNIQYF
>TRBD1|many|TRBV7-2|TRBJ1-3
TGTGCCAGCAGCTTAGTTGGGACAGGGGGCTCTGGAAACACCATATATTTT
CASSLVGTGGSGNTIYF
>-|few|TRBV27|TRBJ1-1
TGTGCCAGCAGTTTAACATCCGGGAACACTGAAGCTTTCTTT
CASSLTSGNTEAFF
>-|few|TRBV15|TRBJ2-7
TGTGCCACCAGCAAGAATCAGGGAATCCCGAGCCAGTACTTC
CATSKNQGIPSQYF
>TRBD2|-|TRBV20-1|TRBJ2-7
TGCAGTGCTCGACTAGCGGCAACCTACGAGCAGTACTTC
CSARLAATYEQYF
>-|few|TRBV28|TRBJ2-5
TGTGCCAGCAGTTTATCTAGGTGGGGCGAGACCCAGTACTTC
CASSLSRWGETQYF
>TRBD1|once|TRBV6-6|TRBJ2-3
TGTGCCAGCACCGCCAGACAGGGTGGAGATACGCAGTATTTT
CASTARQGGDTQYF
>-|-|TRBV28|TRBJ2-1
TGTGCCAGCAGTTTATGGGAGACCTCCTACAATGAGCAGTTCTTC
CASSLWETSYNEQFF
>TRBD1|few|TRBV6-5|TRBJ2-5
TGTGCCAGCAGTTACCAAGACAGGGCCCCAGGAGAGACCCAGTACTTC
CASSYQDRAPGETQYF
>-|many|TRBV12-3/TRBV12-4|TRBJ1-1
TGTGCCAGCAGTTTAACGCAGCCCATGAACACTGAAGCTTTCTTT
CASSLTQPMNTEAFF
>-|-|TRBV2|TRBJ1-4
TGTGCCAGCAGTGATGGACAGTCCGTTAATGAAAAACTGTTTTTT
CASSDGQSVNEKLFF
>TRBD2|-|TRBV20-1|TRBJ2-3
TGCAGTGCTTCCCGACTAGCGGATACGCAGTATTTT
CSASRLADTQYF
>-|-|TRBV19|TRBJ2-1
TGTGCCAGTAATTTGTCCGGGAGAGAGTCCGGCAATGAGCAGTTCTTC
CASNLSGRESGNEQFF
>-|few|TRBV28|TRBJ1-5
TGTGCCAGCAGTCCCCTCGGGGGCAGGACTCAGCCCCAGCATTTT
CASSPLGGRTQPQHF
>-|many|TRBV7-2|TRBJ1-4
TGTGCCAGCAGCTTAGAGCCAGGGGTGGAAAAACTGTTTTTT
CASSLEPGVEKLFF
>TRBD1|many|TRBV7-2|TRBJ1-1
TGTGCCAGCACCCCCGGACAGGCGAACACTGAAGCTTTCTTT
CASTPGQANTEAFF
>-|-|TRBV7-6|TRBJ1-2
TGTGCCAGCAGCGAACCGACCCCACTGAATGGCTACACCTTC
CASSEPTPLNGYTF